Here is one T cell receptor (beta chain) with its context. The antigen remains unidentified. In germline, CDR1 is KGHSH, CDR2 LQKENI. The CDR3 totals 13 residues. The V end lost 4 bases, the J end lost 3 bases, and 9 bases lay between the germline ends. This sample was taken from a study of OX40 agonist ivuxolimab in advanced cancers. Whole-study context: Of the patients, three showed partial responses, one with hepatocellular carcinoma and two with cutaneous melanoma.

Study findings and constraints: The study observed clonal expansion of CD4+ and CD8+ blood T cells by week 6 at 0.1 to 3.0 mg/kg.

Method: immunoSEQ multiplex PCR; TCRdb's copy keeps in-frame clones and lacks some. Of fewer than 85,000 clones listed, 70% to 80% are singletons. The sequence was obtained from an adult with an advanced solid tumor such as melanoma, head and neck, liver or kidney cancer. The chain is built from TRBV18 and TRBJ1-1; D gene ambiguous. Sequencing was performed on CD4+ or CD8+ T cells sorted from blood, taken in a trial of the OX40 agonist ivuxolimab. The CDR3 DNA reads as TGTGCCAGCTCACGCGACGGATACACTGAAGCTTTCTTT. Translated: CASSRDGYTEAFF. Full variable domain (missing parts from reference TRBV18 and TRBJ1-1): NAGVMQNPRHLVRRRGQEARLRCSPMKGHSHVYWYRQLPEEGLKFMVYLQKENIIDESGMPKERFSAEFPKEGPSILRIQQVVRGDSAAYFCASSRDGYTEAFFGQGTRLTVV.